This TCR beta chain was profiled in a study of CD8 T cells in Susac syndrome. Reverse transcription of about 0.45 to 1 ug RNA was carried out with random hexamers. TCRdb redid the calling of the immunoSEQ multiplex PCR reads with MiXCR, one entry per CDR3 protein. The table includes over 300,000 distinct CDR3 sequences, 90% to 95% detected once. The germline V gene encodes CDR1 MDHEN and CDR2 SYDVKM. Trimming removed 7 bases from V and 0 bases from J; junction bases left unmatched: 2. The CDR3 consists of 13 residues. The clonotype originates from a human donor with multiple sclerosis. The rearrangement links TRBV28 to TRBJ1-2; 7 bases fit TRBD1. The sample taken for sequencing was CD4+ T cells from PBMCs. Here the CDR3 DNA reads TGTGCCAGCACAGGGGGTACTAACTATGGCTACACCTTC. This encodes CASTGGTNYGYTF.